These 4 T cell receptor beta chains were all obtained from the same sample, sequenced in a study of blood T cell repertoires in COVID-19. TCRdb's copy holds only in-frame clones and misses some; the assay was immunoSEQ multiplex PCR. The sample records fewer than 110,000 clones, more than 75% being singletons. The sample comprised peripheral blood. These receptors were collected from a human donor in a cohort sampled during active COVID-19.

The rearrangement links TRBV5-1 to TRBJ2-3, with D unresolved. The CDR3 has 14 amino acids. Trimming took off 5 bases at V and 0 bases at J, with 10 bases between the two ends. The germline V gene has CDR1 SGHRS and CDR2 YFSETQ. Here the CDR3 reads CASRREQSTDTQYF. The CDR3 nucleotides are TGCGCCAGCAGGCGAGAACAGAGCACAGATACGCAGTATTTT.

The rearrangement links TRBV20-1 to TRBJ2-5, with a tentative D call TRBD2 (5 bases). This CDR3 has 14 amino acids. V was trimmed by 3 bases and J by 2 bases, leaving 13 bases between them. Germline V gene lookup returns CDR1 DFQATT and CDR2 SNEGSKA (reference sequence). The CDR3, as DNA: TGCAGTGCTAGTAGCCGTAGCGCGCAAGAGACCCAGTACTTC. It specifies CSASSRSAQETQYF.

The chain links TRBV5-6 to TRBJ1-1, with D possibly TRBD1 on 6 matching bases. V was shortened by 4 bases and J by 0 bases, with 10 bases between the two germline ends. CDR1 and CDR2 from the germline V gene are SGHDT and YYEEEE. The CDR3 spans 14 residues. CDR3 in DNA: TGTGCCAGCAGCCCGACAGGAATGAACACTGAAGCTTTCTTT. Encoded protein: CASSPTGMNTEAFF.

The chain joins TRBV5-1 to TRBJ1-2; the D is unclear. The CDR3 totals 13 residues. Germline assignment: CDR1 SGHRS and CDR2 YFSETQ. V was shortened by 0 bases and J by 3 bases, with 6 bases between the two germline ends. CDR3 DNA: TGCGCCAGCAGCTTGGGTCAGGACTATGGCTACACCTTC. This sequence encodes CASSLGQDYGYTF. Looking up the rest from reference TRBV5-1 and TRBJ1-2 gives the full variable domain: KAGVTQTPRYLIKTRGQQVTLSCSPISGHRSVSWYQQTPGQGLQFLFEYFSETQRNKGNFPGRFSGRQFSNSRSEMNVSTLELGDSALYLCASSLGQDYGYTFGSGTRLTVV.